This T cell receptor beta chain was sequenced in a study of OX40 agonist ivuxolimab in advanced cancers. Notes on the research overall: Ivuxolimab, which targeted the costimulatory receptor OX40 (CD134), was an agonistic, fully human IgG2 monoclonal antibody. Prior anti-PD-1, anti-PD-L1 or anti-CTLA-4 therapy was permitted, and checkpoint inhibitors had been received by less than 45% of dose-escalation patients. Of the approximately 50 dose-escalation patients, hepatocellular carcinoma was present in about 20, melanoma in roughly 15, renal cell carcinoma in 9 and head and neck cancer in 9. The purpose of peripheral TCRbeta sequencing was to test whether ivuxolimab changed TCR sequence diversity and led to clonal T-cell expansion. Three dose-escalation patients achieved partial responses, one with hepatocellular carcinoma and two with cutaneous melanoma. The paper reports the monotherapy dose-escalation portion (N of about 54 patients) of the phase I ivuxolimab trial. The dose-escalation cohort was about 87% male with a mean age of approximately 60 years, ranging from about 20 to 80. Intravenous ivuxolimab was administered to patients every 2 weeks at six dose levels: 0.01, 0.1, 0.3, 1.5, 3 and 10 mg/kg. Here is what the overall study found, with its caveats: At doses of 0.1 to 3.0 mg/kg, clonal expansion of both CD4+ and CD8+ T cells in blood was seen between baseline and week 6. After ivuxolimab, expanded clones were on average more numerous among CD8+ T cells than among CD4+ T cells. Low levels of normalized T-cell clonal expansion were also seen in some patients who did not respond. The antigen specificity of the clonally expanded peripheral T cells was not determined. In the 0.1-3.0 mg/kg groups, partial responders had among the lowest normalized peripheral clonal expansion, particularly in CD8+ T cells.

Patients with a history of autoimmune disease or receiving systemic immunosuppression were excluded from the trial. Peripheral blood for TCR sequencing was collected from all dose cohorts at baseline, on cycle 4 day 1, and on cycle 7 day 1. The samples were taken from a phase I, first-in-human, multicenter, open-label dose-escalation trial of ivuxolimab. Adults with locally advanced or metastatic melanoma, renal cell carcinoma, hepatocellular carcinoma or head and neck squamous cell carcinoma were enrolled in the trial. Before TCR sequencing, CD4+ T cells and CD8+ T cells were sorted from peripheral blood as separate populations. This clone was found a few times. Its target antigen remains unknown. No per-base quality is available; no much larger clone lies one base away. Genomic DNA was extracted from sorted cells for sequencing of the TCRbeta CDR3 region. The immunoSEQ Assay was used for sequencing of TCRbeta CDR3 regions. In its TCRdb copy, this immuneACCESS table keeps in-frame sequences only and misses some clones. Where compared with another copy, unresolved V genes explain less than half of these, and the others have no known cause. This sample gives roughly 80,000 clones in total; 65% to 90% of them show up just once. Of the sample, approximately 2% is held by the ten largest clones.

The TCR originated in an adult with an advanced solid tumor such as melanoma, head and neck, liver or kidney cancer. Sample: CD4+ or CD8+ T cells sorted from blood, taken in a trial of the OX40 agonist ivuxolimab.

The DNA sequence is TGTGCCAGCAGCCGAAGAGGGGGACAGTGGAACACTGAAGCTTTCTTT. This codes for CASSRRGGQWNTEAFF. This chain is built from TRBV13 and TRBJ1-1, with 7 middle bases fitting TRBD1. From the cysteine through the phenylalanine, the CDR3 covers 16 amino acids. CDR3 DNA only is kept here, 48 bases in frame from base 1. Via the germline V gene (reference sequence), CDR1 is PRHDT and CDR2 FYEKMQ. V lost 5 bases and J lost 1 base, and the count of bases not matched to a germline gene is 10. Joined to the reference TRBV13 and TRBJ1-1 proteins, this CDR3 gives the full variable domain: AAGVIQSPRHLIKEKRETATLKCYPIPRHDTVYWYQQGPGQDPQFLISFYEKMQSDKGSIPDRFSAQQFSDYHSELNMSSLELGDSALYFCASSRRGGQWNTEAFFGQGTRLTVV.